The 28 T cell receptor beta chains listed next were all sequenced from one sample in a study of blood T cells in healthy people across ages. The authors ran a second PCR of roughly 6 to 11 cycles using a sample-barcoded 5' primer and a J-beta primer mix. TCRdb reprocessed the 5' RACE reads via MiXCR and lists one record per CDR3 protein. This table holds roughly 1.4 million distinct CDR3 sequences, 55% to 75% found once. The sequenced sample consisted of blood. These receptors were taken from a man aged 18 to 30 in good health.

J is TRBJ2-7 and V is TRBV6-2 or TRBV6-3, with TRBD1 as a possible D gene (5 bases). The assigned J gene may be wrong: the sequence end matches TRBJ2-5 better. The germline V gene encodes CDR1 MNHEY and CDR2 SVGEGT. The CDR3 extends over 13 amino acids. The CDR3 loop reads CASSLRDVETQYF. CDR3 coding DNA: TGTGCCAGCAGTCTCAGGGATGTGGAGACCCAGTACTTC.

This clonotype appeared a few times. This sequence joins TRBV4-3 and TRBJ2-2, with TRBD2 identical over 10 bases. J lost 5 bases, V lost 1 base, and 10 bases had no gene match. The CDR3 is 18 amino acids. Germline-derived CDR1 and CDR2 are LGHNA and YSLEER. The CDR3 nucleotides are TGCGCCAGCAGCCAAGGGACTAGCGGTACATTTACGACCGGGGAGCTGTTTTTT. It translates to CASSQGTSGTFTTGELFF.

In this sample, this clonotype turned up once. J is TRBJ2-1 and V is TRBV28; D is unresolved. The CDR3 extends over 15 amino acids. V was trimmed by 3 bases and J by 3 bases, leaving 12 bases between them. Germline V gene sequence: CDR1 MDHEN, CDR2 SYDVKM. CDR3: CASSLMRSNYNEQFF. CDR3 nucleotide sequence: TGTGCCAGCAGTTTGATGAGAAGTAACTACAATGAGCAGTTCTTC.

The chain joins TRBV10-3 to TRBJ1-1, with a tentative D call TRBD1 (5 bases). The germline V and J ends were trimmed by 5 bases and 0 bases, with 10 bases remaining between them. This CDR3 is 14 amino acids long. Germline V gives CDR1 ENHRY, CDR2 SYGVKD. The CDR3 sequence is CAISTGILNTEAFF. The DNA for the CDR3 is TGTGCCATCAGTACAGGAATTCTGAACACTGAAGCTTTCTTT.

The chain employs TRBV5-1 and TRBJ1-1; 8 nucleotides match TRBD1. Trimming took 0 bases from V and 3 from J; bases not matched to a gene: 4. Germline V gives CDR1 SGHRS, CDR2 YFSETQ. The CDR3 is 15 residues long. The CDR3 DNA follows: TGCGCCAGCAGCTTGGGACAGGGGCTTTACACTGAAGCTTTCTTT. Residues: CASSLGQGLYTEAFF.

This clonotype was observed a few times. The chain has TRBV3-1 and TRBJ1-1, with 8 bases matching TRBD1. V lost 7 bases and J lost 4; bases outside the gene matches: 5. Germline loops: CDR1 LGHDT, CDR2 YNNKEL (reference sequence). The CDR3 consists of 13 residues. CDR3 loop: CASTPGTGTEAFF. The CDR3 region has the DNA TGTGCCAGCACCCCCGGGACAGGCACTGAAGCTTTCTTT.

As concerns this clonotype: A read error may explain this, as a much larger clone is one base away. The rearrangement uses TRBV7-2 and TRBJ2-7, with TRBD1 as a possible D gene (6 bases). The CDR3 totals 12 residues. CDR1 and CDR2 (germline): SGHTA, FQGNSA. CDR3 nucleotide sequence: TGTGCCAGCAGGGACAGCTCCTACAAGCAGTACTTC. Translation gives CASRDSSYKQYF.

As concerns this clonotype: Compared with germline, one end of the junction differs, possibly owing to a read error. V and J are TRBV20-1 and TRBJ2-7; 10 bases are shared with TRBD2. The length of the CDR3 is 13 residues. The V gene's germline CDR1 is DFQATT and CDR2 SNEGSKA (reference sequence). Here the CDR3 reads CSVRTSGNYEQYF. Here the CDR3 DNA reads TGCAGTGTTAGAACTAGCGGGAACTACGAGCAGTACTTC.

The chain couples TRBV25-1 to TRBJ1-1; 7 bases fit TRBD1. This CDR3 has 14 amino acids. Germline-derived CDR1 and CDR2 are MGHDK and SYGVNS. Germline trimming cut 3 bases from V and 3 bases from J; bases unmatched to any gene: 4. CDR3 sequence: CASSDSQGYTEAFF. The CDR3 DNA follows: TGTGCCAGCAGTGACTCACAGGGGTACACTGAAGCTTTCTTT.

The gene calls are TRBV20-1 and TRBJ1-2, with TRBD1 as a possible D gene (5 bases). The V gene's germline CDR1 is DFQATT and CDR2 SNEGSKA (reference sequence). This CDR3 has 14 amino acids. V was cut by 6 bases and J by 1 base, with 15 bases left in between. CDR3 residues: CSAMRDGDNYGYTF. The CDR3 region has the DNA TGCAGTGCAATGAGGGACGGAGATAACTATGGCTACACCTTC.

V and J are TRBV27 and TRBJ2-5, with D tentatively TRBD1 (5 bases). Matching the DNA end better, TRBJ2-7 makes the J call doubtful. In germline, CDR1 is MNHEY, CDR2 SMNVEV (reference sequence). There are 13 residues in the CDR3. The CDR3 region has the DNA TGTGCCAGCAGTTCTCGACAGCCTTACGAGCAGTACTTC. Amino acid sequence: CASSSRQPYEQYF.

This chain joins TRBV4-1 and TRBJ2-1; 10 nucleotides line up with TRBD2. V was clipped by 4 bases and J by 7 bases; unmatched bases: 7. Germline CDR1 reads MGHRA; CDR2 reads YSYEKL. CDR3 length: 15 amino acids. This CDR3 is CASSLLSGRPNEQFF. The CDR3 DNA reads TGCGCCAGCAGCCTCCTTAGCGGGAGGCCGAATGAGCAGTTCTTC.

This rearrangement joins TRBV12-3 or TRBV12-4 to TRBJ2-1; the match to TRBD1 covers 9 bases. V was clipped by 5 bases and J by 3 bases; unmatched bases: 5. The CDR3 is made up of 15 amino acids. This chain's CDR3 is CASSRTGDSYNEQFF. CDR3 coding DNA: TGTGCCAGCAGTCGGACAGGGGATAGCTACAATGAGCAGTTCTTC.

V is TRBV4-1 and J is TRBJ2-7, with 9 bases identical to TRBD2. The germline gives CDR1 MGHRA, CDR2 YSYEKL. The CDR3 has 18 amino acids. Germline trimming cut 4 bases from V and 4 bases from J; bases unmatched to any gene: 17. The CDR3 sequence: CASSREEWSSGSSYEQYF. DNA for the CDR3: TGCGCCAGCAGCCGAGAGGAGTGGAGTAGCGGGAGCTCTTACGAGCAGTACTTC.

This sequence joins TRBV10-3 and TRBJ2-1; no clear D. The V and J ends lost 4 bases and 12 bases respectively, with 16 bases between them. Germline V CDR1 and CDR2: ENHRY, SYGVKD. The CDR3 spans 13 residues. This CDR3 reads CAISVRYDDWQFF. CDR3 DNA: TGTGCCATCAGTGTTAGGTACGATGATTGGCAGTTCTTC.

The gene calls are TRBV20-1 and TRBJ2-5, with 8 positions matching TRBD2. The junction had 4 bases not matched to a gene; V was cut back by 5 bases and J by 2 bases. This CDR3 has 13 residues. CDR1 is DFQATT, CDR2 SNEGSKA, per germline (reference sequence). CDR3 sequence: CSAPPGGQETQYF. As DNA, the CDR3 is TGCAGTGCTCCCCCGGGGGGGCAAGAGACCCAGTACTTC.

The chain has TRBV20-1 and TRBJ2-3; D may be TRBD2 (6 bases). The CDR3 is 12 residues long. The germline gives CDR1 DFQATT, CDR2 SNEGSKA (reference sequence). The V end lost 6 bases, the J end lost 8 bases, and 15 bases lay between the germline ends. In DNA, the CDR3 is TGCAGTGCACCGGGGGAGTCGGGTACGCAGTATTTT. Its protein is CSAPGESGTQYF.

This clonotype has only one observation. V and J are TRBV3-1 and TRBJ2-7; D is tentatively TRBD1 or TRBD2 (6 bases each). There are 16 residues in the CDR3. V dropped 4 bases and J dropped 7 bases, with 23 bases sitting between them. Germline V gene data show CDR1 as LGHDT and CDR2 as YNNKEL (reference sequence). CDR3 nucleotide sequence: TGTGCCAGCAGCCCCCCGGAGGGACATATATACAATGAGCAGTACTTC. Translated, it gives CASSPPEGHIYNEQYF.

A few counts support this clonotype. One end of the junction fails to match germline, which may point to a read error. The rearrangement links TRBV29-1 to TRBJ1-2; D is perhaps TRBD1 (6 bases). CDR1 and CDR2 (germline): SQVTM, ANQGSEA. The CDR3 runs 12 residues. CDR3 loop: CSFETGIHGYTF. CDR3 nucleotides: TGCAGCTTTGAAACAGGGATCCATGGCTACACCTTC.

The J gene is TRBJ1-5, the V gene TRBV5-6, with a possible D match to TRBD1 (5 bases). This CDR3 has 15 amino acids. V lost 1 base, J lost 10 bases, and 18 bases lay in between. From germline, CDR1 is SGHDT and CDR2 YYEEEE. This CDR3 reads CASSLSGTLNHPQHF. The CDR3 DNA reads TGTGCCAGCAGCTTGTCCGGGACCTTGAACCATCCCCAGCATTTT.

The chain is built from TRBV20-1 and TRBJ2-7; 8 bases align to TRBD2. This CDR3 region has 16 residues. Germline values: CDR1 DFQATT, CDR2 SNEGSKA (reference sequence). After removal of 5 bases from V and 5 bases from J, the junction contained 17 bases not matched to a gene. The CDR3 DNA reads TGCAGTGCTTTCCGGAGAATAGCGGGACTAGTCCACGAGCAGTACTTC. It codes for CSAFRRIAGLVHEQYF.

The rearrangement links TRBV7-9 to TRBJ2-5; TRBD1 might be the D (6 bases). Per the germline V gene, CDR1 is SEHNR and CDR2 is FQNEAQ (reference sequence). CDR3 size: 15 residues. Trimming shortened V by 2 bases and J by 1 base, and 11 bases separated the two germline ends. Written as DNA, the CDR3 is TGTGCCAGCAGCTTATCGGACAGACCCCAAGAGACCCAGTACTTC. This sequence encodes CASSLSDRPQETQYF. The full variable domain, its missing parts supplied by reference TRBV7-9 and TRBJ2-5, is DTGVSQNPRHKITKRGQNVTFRCDPISEHNRLYWYRQTLGQGPEFLTYFQNEAQLEKSRLLSDRFSAERPKGSFSTLEIQRTEQGDSAMYLCASSLSDRPQETQYFGPGTRLLVL.

V gene TRBV20-1 combines with J gene TRBJ2-3, with 7 bases that match TRBD2. Per the germline V gene, CDR1 is DFQATT and CDR2 is SNEGSKA (reference sequence). The CDR3 spans 15 residues. V shed 6 bases and J 6 bases; nucleotides not matched to a gene: 15. CDR3 nucleotides: TGCAGTGCCGCGGGGGATAGCGCGATCCGGGATACGCAGTATTTT. It is translated as CSAAGDSAIRDTQYF.

The chain employs TRBV20-1 and TRBJ1-5; no clear D. Trimming removed 8 bases from V and 4 bases from J, with 12 bases in between. The CDR3 is 12 residues long. Germline V gives CDR1 DFQATT, CDR2 SNEGSKA (reference sequence). CDR3 nucleotide sequence: TGCAGTTTCGGAAGTTTGAATCAGCCCCAGCATTTT. It is translated as CSFGSLNQPQHF.

The chain joins TRBV11-2 to TRBJ2-7; D unresolved. This CDR3 region has 15 residues. Germline V lookup: CDR1 SGHAT, CDR2 FQNNGV. The germline V and J ends were trimmed by 8 bases and 2 bases, with 19 bases remaining between them. The DNA for the CDR3 is TGTGCCAGCCGCAAACCGGGCCAGAAAACCTACGAGCAGTACTTC. It yields the protein CASRKPGQKTYEQYF.

Turning to this clonotype: At one end, the junction sequence differs from germline, possibly due to a read error. V usage is TRBV10-3 and J usage is TRBJ2-1, with D tentatively TRBD2 (6 bases). Germline V gene lookup returns CDR1 ENHRY and CDR2 SYGVKD. This CDR3 contains 16 residues. The CDR3 loop reads CAISRGGDTFYDEQFF. CDR3 sequence (DNA): TGTGCCATCAGTAGGGGAGGAGATACCTTCTACGATGAGCAGTTCTTC.

The CDR3 spells CASSASQGGQPQHF. In nucleotides, the CDR3 is TGTGCCAGCAGTGCTTCACAGGGTGGACAGCCCCAGCATTTT. This rearrangement joins TRBV12-3 or TRBV12-4 to TRBJ1-5; D is possibly TRBD1 (6 bases). The V end was cut by 5 bases, the J end by 7 bases, with 15 bases between. The CDR3 spans 14 residues.

J is TRBJ2-4 and V is TRBV7-8; D unclear. The V gene lost 1 base and the J gene lost 2 bases, with 12 bases spanning the gap. The CDR3 spans 16 residues. Germline CDR1 reads SGHVS; CDR2 reads FQNEAQ. The CDR3 sequence is CASSLEFGRTKNIQYF. The CDR3 DNA reads TGTGCCAGCAGCTTAGAGTTTGGCAGGACCAAAAACATTCAGTACTTC.